This paragraph covers one TCR beta chain sequence. Its specific antigen is unknown. The cohort was made up of 500 to 800 healthy bone marrow donors. All cohort members were sampled while nominally healthy, although unrecorded immune exposures were likely present. The donor was CMV seronegative and belonged to the group of 380 or so seronegative cohort members. Each donor provided a peripheral blood sample, and peripheral blood mononuclear cells were used for TCR beta sequencing. Genomic DNA extraction from the blood cell samples was performed with the Qiagen DNeasy Blood Extraction Kit. The sample originates from a study of cytomegalovirus exposure and HLA in healthy donors (dated by TCRdb to the late 2010s). Concerning the study at large: An earlier analysis of approximately 550 of the donors reported more than 250 Gb of sequence data and around 110 million unique TCR beta sequences from 150 million to 200 million T cells. An early release that covered some 640 HLA-typed donors contained about 300 gigabases of sequencing data and tens of millions of unique TCR sequences. The genetic ancestry cluster associated with self-reported Caucasian donors included over 80% of the approximately 400 genotyped donors. The study aimed to test whether cataloging public T cell receptors could reveal signatures of past pathogen exposure. The T cell repertoires of under 700 subjects were profiled by immunosequencing and related to cytomegalovirus serostatus. In addition to the first cohort of around 670 subjects, a separate validation cohort of 120 different subjects was used. To predict cytomegalovirus infection status, the study brought together high-throughput TCR immunosequencing, statistical association of individual TCRs with disease status, and machine learning. To study patterns of TCR occurrence, a later analysis re-analyzed previously published TCR beta repertoires from just over 650 donors and added high-resolution HLA genotyping. Rather than using new phenotypic data, the later analysis identified candidate immune exposures from TCR beta sequences and from how often those sequences occurred across donors. An earlier analysis of more than 450 of the donors used high-throughput TCR beta sequencing to judge whether each TCR beta V gene segment behaved as functional or pseudogenic. Donor age, sex, ethnicity and CMV serostatus were collected together with the repertoire data. In a later genetic analysis, genome-wide SNP genotypes for 398 of the 666 donors were used, and that subset was treated as a discovery cohort. All discovery cohort repertoires had been generated using a single sequencing platform. HLA typing covered class I and class II loci at four-digit resolution. The number of donors typed differed by locus, with roughly 620-640 for A, B, C, DRB1 and DQB1, roughly 520 for DQA1, under 610 for DPA1, and under 490 for DPB1. Because of strong linkage in the cohort, roughly five DR-DQ haplotypes were treated as single units for association and clustering. Across about 370 genotyped donors of the cohort, an average of about 240,000 unique TCR beta nucleotide sequences per donor were sequenced, and roughly 18% of those sequences were non-productive.

Libraries came from the immunoSEQ multiplex PCR assay. The multiplex PCR relied on a mix of 60 forward primers for TCR Vbeta segments and 13 reverse primers for TCR Jbeta segments. The CDR3 region of rearranged TCR beta genes was amplified from genomic DNA with a multiplex PCR assay. The Illumina HiSeq System was used to sequence the amplified TCR beta libraries as 87-base-pair reads. From the authors' description of their analysis: A later analysis counted approximately 74 million unique TCR beta chains across the 550 to 800 repertoires, and roughly 10 million of these chains were shared by at least two donors. Raw reads were error-corrected and collapsed into unique sequences by a nearest-neighbor algorithm in which closely related sequences were merged to remove PCR and sequencing errors. CDR3 sequences were aligned to IMGT reference sequences to assign V, D and J gene segments. Each retained sequence needed at least a six-nucleotide match to both a V gene segment and a J gene segment. A rearrangement counted as productive if the CDR3 had no stop codons and remained in frame with V and J, and every other rearrangement counted as non-productive. CDR3 was defined by IMGT convention, running from the second conserved V-encoded cysteine to the conserved J-encoded phenylalanine. In an earlier analysis of some 550 of the donors, sequences lacking an unambiguous match to a single V gene segment were excluded. In an earlier analysis of roughly 600 of the donors, a V segment was called functional when productive rearrangements were above 56.7%, and segregating when the standard deviation between donors exceeded 5%. A statistical classification framework was built to diagnose cytomegalovirus status from the catalog of TCR beta chain sequences. A later analysis assigned V and J genes by comparing TCR nucleotide sequences with IMGT/GENE-DB human TR gene sequences. The TCRdist pipeline was used in a later analysis to assign CDR3 sequences and most-parsimonious VDJ recombination scenarios. In a later analysis, each TCR beta chain was defined by its CDR3 amino acid sequence together with its V-gene family, and reads lacking a unique V-gene family were excluded. In a later analysis, fewer than 600 highly shared, low-generation-probability nucleotide sequences were removed to address suspected cross-contamination and a sequencing artifact. For each public chain, a later analysis derived a clonal expansion index from normalized ranks of inferred template counts within each repertoire. Generation probabilities in a later analysis came from a VDJ recombination model fitted to out-of-frame rearrangements, and those results were checked against IGoR. A later analysis scored TCR-TCR, TCR-HLA and TCR-CMV co-occurrence with hypergeometric tests, applying a repertoire-size bias correction to TCR pairs. A later analysis estimated false discovery rates by permuting HLA or CMV assignments 20 times. In a later analysis, co-occurring TCRs were grouped using DBSCAN, and TCRdist sequence similarity was added for clustering within HLA-allele-positive subsets. For co-occurrence clustering, repertoires with fewer than 30,000 or more than 120,000 public chains were excluded, along with several repertoires with anomalous nucleotide sharing. The immuneACCESS repertoire file appears here via TCRdb, limited to in-frame rearrangements. These files lack a portion of the clones; in checked studies, under half of the deficit traces to unresolved V genes, and the cause of the others is not known. V and J calls and clone size are given by that table; D and trimming were obtained from the DNA. The sample table on file contains roughly 120,000 clones. In total, the top ten clones hold over 0.8% of the sample.

Paper-wide results and their limitations: In an earlier analysis of some 640 of the donors, most TCR beta V segments were observed in productive rearrangements about 87% or about 30% of the time, broadly matching IMGT annotations. When HLA alleles, especially DR and DQ, strongly co-occurred, attributing TCR associations to individual alleles was difficult. Across donors, most TCR sequences were observed very rarely, whereas some public TCRs were present in many individuals. In a later genetic analysis, fewer N-insertions in productive TCRs were reported among donors in an Asian-associated ancestry cluster than the roughly 640-donor mean. CMV serostatus was the only immune exposure information available for the cohort. A later analysis found that TCR association rates varied across HLA loci, with DRB1 alleles showing the most associated TCRs and HLA-C alleles the fewest. In this cohort, only TCR beta chains were sequenced, and detectable features were limited by the absence of alpha or paired-chain data. The study listed 170 or so TCR beta chains as associated with cytomegalovirus. An association between a missense DCLRE1C variant and V-gene and J-gene trimming of TCR beta chains was found in a later genetic analysis and replicated in an independent cohort. Sequencing depth was assumed to be roughly uniform across donors in the presence/absence analyses, though that assumption may not hold. In a later analysis, HLA-associated TCR beta chains were found to be more clonally expanded and to have lower generation probabilities than equally common non-associated chains. The authors suggested that the approach could potentially be extended to other disease states and immunological phenotypes. A further reported finding was that TCR beta sequences accurately predicted the HLA-A and HLA-B alleles for most subjects in the first cohort. The classifier was reported to diagnose cytomegalovirus status with high specificity and sensitivity in both the original and validation cohorts. According to a later analysis, most CMV-associated TCR beta chains appeared to be HLA-restricted, and the HLA associations seemed to be driven largely by CMV exposure. A few of the identified cytomegalovirus-associated TCR beta chains were confirmed in vitro to be specific for cytomegalovirus antigens. Because counts were too low, 15 to 20 rarely observed V segments, including chromosome 9 orphons, were excluded from the earlier analysis of several hundred of the donors. Several of the top co-occurrence clusters appeared to be linked to parvovirus B19, influenza, CMV and Epstein-Barr virus, according to a later analysis. Correlated functional status among segregating V segments might reflect linkage disequilibrium, but an unknown experimental factor could not be ruled out. A cluster of highly shared sequence variants was judged likely to be a technical artifact of the sequencing pipeline. HLA typing was unavailable for some donors at each locus, so association tests used only the typed subset. In a later analysis, about 17,000 TCR beta sequences were associated with specific HLA alleles at a false discovery rate of 0.05.

Source material: PBMCs. The source is a man aged 18 to 29 in good health and CMV-seronegative.

The sequenced DNA is TGTGCCAGCACTCTCACGGGGTCCGACTATGGCTACACCTTC. It translates to CASTLTGSDYGYTF. Rearrangement joined TRBV6-1 to TRBJ1-2; the D segment cannot be called with confidence. As encoded in the germline V gene, CDR1 is MNHNS while CDR2 is SASEGT. From cysteine to phenylalanine, the CDR3 is 14 amino acids long. The kept DNA is CDR3 alone, 42 bases in frame from the first base. The V end loses 7 bases and the J end loses 3 bases, and a stretch of 15 bases separates them.